The sequence of this T cell receptor (beta chain) was determined in a study of fetal regulatory T cell absence and autoimmunity. This CDR3 is built from 13 residues. V shed 8 bases and J shed 0 bases, with 9 bases lying between them. CDR1 is SEHNR and CDR2 is FQNEAQ in the germline V gene (reference sequence). Profiling relied on immunoSEQ multiplex PCR, and the TCRdb table lists in-frame clones only, not all of them. The data hold about 95,000 clones, with 72% observed a single time. This receptor was identified in a male donor with IPEX syndrome. Sequenced: pancreas tissue. The chain recombines TRBV7-9 with TRBJ2-3; D may be TRBD2 (6 bases). Here the CDR3 reads CASLASSTDTQYF. CDR3 sequence (DNA): TGTGCCAGCCTAGCGTCTAGCACAGATACGCAGTATTTT. The whole variable domain, remainder taken from reference TRBV7-9 and TRBJ2-3, is DTGVSQNPRHKITKRGQNVTFRCDPISEHNRLYWYRQTLGQGPEFLTYFQNEAQLEKSRLLSDRFSAERPKGSFSTLEIQRTEQGDSAMYLCASLASSTDTQYFGPGTRLTVL.